These 8 T cell receptor beta chains originate from one sample sequenced in a study of blood T cell repertoires in COVID-19. Method: immunoSEQ multiplex PCR; TCRdb's copy keeps in-frame clones and lacks some. Here the sample spans roughly 300,000 clones, about nine tenths being singletons. The sequenced material came from PBMCs or T cells enriched from blood (not recorded which). Every receptor here comes from a woman in her 30s who had recovered from COVID-19.

The CDR3: CASFLGGTGELFF. The DNA of the CDR3 is TGTGCCAGCTTCCTCGGGGGGACCGGGGAGCTGTTTTTT. The V and J genes are TRBV28 and TRBJ2-2; 7 nucleotides align to TRBD2. Unmatched junction bases numbered 5, after V lost 8 bases and J lost 5 bases. The germline gives CDR1 MDHEN, CDR2 SYDVKM. The CDR3 extends over 13 amino acids.

The rearrangement uses TRBV28 and TRBJ1-5, with D possibly matching TRBD1 (6 bases). This CDR3 region has 13 residues. The V and J ends lost 2 bases and 5 bases respectively, with 7 bases between them. Germline V gives CDR1 MDHEN, CDR2 SYDVKM. DNA of the CDR3: TGTGCCAGCAGTTTAACAGGGCATCAGCCCCAGCATTTT. This encodes CASSLTGHQPQHF.

V gene TRBV5-6 combines with J gene TRBJ2-5, with a tentative D call TRBD1 (6 bases). Trimming took 4 bases from V and 5 from J, leaving 15 bases between them. There are 14 residues in the CDR3. Germline loops: CDR1 SGHDT, CDR2 YYEEEE. CDR3 DNA sequence: TGTGCCAGCAGCATTCGCCAGGGGTGGGAGACCCAGTACTTC. Protein sequence: CASSIRQGWETQYF.

The rearrangement links TRBV10-2 to TRBJ2-1; TRBD2 agrees at 8 bases. V lost 2 bases to trimming and J lost 4 bases; unmatched junction nucleotides: 7. This CDR3 has 16 amino acids. Germline V gene lookup returns CDR1 WSHSY and CDR2 SAAADI. As DNA, the CDR3 is TGCGCCAGCAGTGAGGAACCGGGACTAGGTTACAATGAGCAGTTCTTC. Translated: CASSEEPGLGYNEQFF.

The rearrangement links TRBV5-6 to TRBJ1-4; TRBD1 matches 8 bases. CDR1 and CDR2 (germline): SGHDT, YYEEEE. The CDR3 is 14 amino acids. Trimming cost V 2 bases and J 5 bases; bases outside gene matches: 2. In DNA form, the CDR3 reads TGTGCCAGCAGCTTCGGGACAGGCAATGAAAAACTGTTTTTT. This encodes CASSFGTGNEKLFF. The full variable domain, its missing parts supplied by reference TRBV5-6 and TRBJ1-4, is DAGVTQSPTHLIKTRGQQVTLRCSPKSGHDTVSWYQQALGQGPQFIFQYYEEEERQRGNFPDRFSGHQFPNYSSELNVNALLLGDSALYLCASSFGTGNEKLFFGSGTQLSVL.

The V and J genes are TRBV19 and TRBJ2-1, with TRBD2 identical over 11 bases. The CDR3 covers 19 residues. V trimming: 3 bases; J trimming: 5 bases; junction bases outside the gene matches: 15. Germline CDR1 and CDR2: LNHDA and SQIVND (reference sequence). CDR3 bases: TGTGCCAGTAGTATTTTTGGGACAGCCGGGACTAGCGGTCACAATGAGCAGTTCTTC. It codes for CASSIFGTAGTSGHNEQFF.

This chain joins TRBV7-2 and TRBJ2-1, with 7 bases that match TRBD2. The CDR3 length is 16 residues. Germline V gene lookup returns CDR1 SGHTA and CDR2 FQGNSA. Unmatched junction bases numbered 11, after V lost 5 bases and J lost 4 bases. The CDR3 protein is CASSGFGGSSYNEQFF. The CDR3 region has the DNA TGTGCCAGCAGCGGATTTGGCGGGAGTTCGTACAATGAGCAGTTCTTC.

This clone was seen a single time. V and J are TRBV7-9 and TRBJ2-3; 9 bases line up with TRBD1. Germline V gene lookup returns CDR1 SEHNR and CDR2 FQNEAQ (reference sequence). The V and J ends lost 6 bases and 0 bases, in that order; junction bases with no gene match: 1. There are 14 residues in the CDR3. In nucleotides, the CDR3 is TGTGCCAGCAGTGGGACAGGGAGCACAGATACGCAGTATTTT. Translation gives CASSGTGSTDTQYF.